These T cell receptor beta chains were read from a single sample in a study of graft-versus-host responses after intestinal transplantation. Only in-frame clones appear in the TCRdb table, and some are missing; sequencing was by immunoSEQ multiplex PCR. This sample yields tens of thousands of clones, of which around 89% are seen a single time; 2.5% belongs to the top ten. Their specific antigens are unknown. The sample consisted of unstimulated CD8+ T cells sorted from spleen or lymph node cells, taken before intestinal transplant. The receptor set was obtained from a human donor who received an intestinal transplant. Each CDR3 is given with its conserved first and last residue. D genes are given only for firm matches. Clone size appears in some rows only: once, few, many, or a class for an expanded clone.

J	size	V	D	CDR3	DNA
TRBJ1-4	NA	TRBV27	NA	CASSFSWGSTNEKLFF	TGTGCCAGCAGTTTCTCGTGGGGCAGTACCAATGAAAAACTGTTTTTT
TRBJ2-5	NA	TRBV5-1	TRBD2	CASSFPGLAGASQETQYF	TGCGCCAGCAGCTTTCCGGGACTAGCGGGTGCATCCCAAGAGACCCAGTACTTC
TRBJ1-5	once	TRBV11-2	TRBD1	CASSVTGGAGQPQHF	TGTGCCAGCAGCGTGACAGGGGGCGCGGGGCAGCCCCAGCATTTT
TRBJ1-1	NA	TRBV19	NA	CASSNGLEAFF	TGTGCCAGTAGTAATGGGCTTGAAGCTTTCTTT
TRBJ2-7	NA	TRBV11-2	NA	CASSASSYEQYF	TGTGCCAGCAGCGCCAGCTCCTACGAGCAGTACTTC
TRBJ2-7	NA	TRBV7-6	NA	CASSLEGGPSYEQYF	TGTGCCAGCAGCTTAGAGGGGGGGCCAAGCTACGAGCAGTACTTC
TRBJ2-7	few	TRBV6-6	TRBD1	CASAGWTGEHEQYF	TGTGCCAGCGCCGGATGGACAGGGGAGCACGAGCAGTACTTC
TRBJ2-1	NA	TRBV28	NA	CASSSGEADEQFF	TGTGCCAGCAGTTCTGGGGAGGCCGATGAGCAGTTCTTC
TRBJ2-5	NA	TRBV4-2	NA	CASSQAFGTEEETQYF	TGTGCCAGCAGCCAAGCATTCGGGACTGAGGAAGAGACCCAGTACTTC
TRBJ1-2	NA	TRBV27	NA	CASSLSARSDASF	TGTGCCAGCAGTTTATCAGCCAGGTCCGATGCATCGTTC
TRBJ2-7	NA	TRBV4-1	TRBD1	CASSGRQGLEQYF	TGCGCCAGCAGCGGACGACAGGGTCTCGAGCAGTACTTC
TRBJ2-7	NA	TRBV27	TRBD1	CASSPDRGPGEQYF	TGTGCCAGCAGTCCAGACAGGGGGCCGGGGGAGCAGTACTTC
TRBJ2-1	NA	TRBV27	TRBD2	CASLPGSGSNEQFF	TGTGCCAGCCTCCCCGGGAGCGGGAGCAATGAGCAGTTCTTC
TRBJ2-7	NA	TRBV27	TRBD1	CASSTGTGLYEQYF	TGTGCCAGCAGTACCGGGACAGGGTTATACGAGCAGTACTTC
TRBJ2-1	few	TRBV6-4	TRBD2	CASSQAAGVDEQFF	TGTGCCAGCAGTCAGGCAGCGGGAGTCGATGAGCAGTTCTTC
TRBJ2-7	once	TRBV27	NA	CASSSGLGYYEQYF	TGTGCCAGCAGTTCGGGACTGGGTTACTACGAGCAGTACTTC
TRBJ2-3	NA	TRBV15	NA	CATSPRRGGGGNTDTQYF	TGTGCCACCAGCCCCCGGCGGGGAGGCGGGGGCAACACAGATACGCAGTATTTT